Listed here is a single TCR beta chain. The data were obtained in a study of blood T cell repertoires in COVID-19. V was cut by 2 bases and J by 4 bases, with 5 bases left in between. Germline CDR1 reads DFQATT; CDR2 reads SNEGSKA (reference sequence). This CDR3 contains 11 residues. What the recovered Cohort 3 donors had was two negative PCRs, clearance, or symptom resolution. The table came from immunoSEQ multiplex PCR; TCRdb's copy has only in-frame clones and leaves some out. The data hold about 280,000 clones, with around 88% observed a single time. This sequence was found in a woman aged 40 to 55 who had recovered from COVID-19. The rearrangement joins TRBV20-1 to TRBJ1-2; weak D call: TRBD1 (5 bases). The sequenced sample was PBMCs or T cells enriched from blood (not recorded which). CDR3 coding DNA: TGCAGTGCTAGAAGGGGCTATGGCTACACCTTC. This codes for CSARRGYGYTF.